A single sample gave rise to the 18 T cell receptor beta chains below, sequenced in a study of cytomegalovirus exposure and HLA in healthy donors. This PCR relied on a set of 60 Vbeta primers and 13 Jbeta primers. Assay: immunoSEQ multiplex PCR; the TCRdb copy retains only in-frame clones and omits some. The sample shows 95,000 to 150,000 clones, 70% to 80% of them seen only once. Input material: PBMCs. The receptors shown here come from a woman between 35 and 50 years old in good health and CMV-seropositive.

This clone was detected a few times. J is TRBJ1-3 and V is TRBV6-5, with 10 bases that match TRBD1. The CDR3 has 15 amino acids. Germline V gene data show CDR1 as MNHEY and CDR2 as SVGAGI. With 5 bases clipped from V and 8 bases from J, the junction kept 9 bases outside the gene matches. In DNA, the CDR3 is TGTGCCAGCAGTGTGGGACAGGGGCAGTGGGACACCATATATTTT. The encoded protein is CASSVGQGQWDTIYF.

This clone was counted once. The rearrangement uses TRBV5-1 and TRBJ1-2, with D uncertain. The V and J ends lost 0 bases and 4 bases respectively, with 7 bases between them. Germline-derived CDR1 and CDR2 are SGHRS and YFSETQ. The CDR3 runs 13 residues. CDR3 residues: CASSLGLGYGYTF. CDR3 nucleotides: TGCGCCAGCAGCTTGGGCCTCGGCTATGGCTACACCTTC.

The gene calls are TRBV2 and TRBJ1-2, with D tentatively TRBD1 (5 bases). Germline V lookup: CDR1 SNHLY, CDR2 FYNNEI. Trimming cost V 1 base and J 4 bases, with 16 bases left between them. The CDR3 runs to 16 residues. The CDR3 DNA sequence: TGTGCCAGCAGTGAAGAGGGAACAGGCTTAGTCTATGGCTACACCTTC. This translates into CASSEEGTGLVYGYTF. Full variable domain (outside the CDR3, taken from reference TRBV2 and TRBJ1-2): EPEVTQTPSHQVTQMGQEVILRCVPISNHLYFYWYRQILGQKVEFLVSFYNNEISEKSEIFDDQFSVERPDGSNFTLKIRSTKLEDSAMYFCASSEEGTGLVYGYTFGSGTRLTVV.

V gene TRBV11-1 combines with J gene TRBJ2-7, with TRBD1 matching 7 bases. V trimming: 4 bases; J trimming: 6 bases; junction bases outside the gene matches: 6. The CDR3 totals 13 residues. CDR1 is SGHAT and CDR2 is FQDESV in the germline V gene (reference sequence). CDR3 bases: TGTGCCAGCAGCTCTGGACAGGCTGTCGAGCAGTACTTC. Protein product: CASSSGQAVEQYF.

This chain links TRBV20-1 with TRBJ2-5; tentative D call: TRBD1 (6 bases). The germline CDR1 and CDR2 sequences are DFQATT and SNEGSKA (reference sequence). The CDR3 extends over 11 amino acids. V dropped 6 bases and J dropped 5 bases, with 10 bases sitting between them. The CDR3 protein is CSANRDETQYF. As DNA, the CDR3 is TGCAGTGCCAACAGGGACGAGACCCAGTACTTC.

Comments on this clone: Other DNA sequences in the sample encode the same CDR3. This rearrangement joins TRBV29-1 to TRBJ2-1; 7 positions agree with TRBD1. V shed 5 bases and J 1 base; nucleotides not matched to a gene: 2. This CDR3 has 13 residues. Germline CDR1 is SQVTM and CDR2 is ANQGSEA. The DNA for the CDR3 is TGCAGCGTTTACAGGGGTTCCTACAATGAGCAGTTCTTC. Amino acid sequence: CSVYRGSYNEQFF.

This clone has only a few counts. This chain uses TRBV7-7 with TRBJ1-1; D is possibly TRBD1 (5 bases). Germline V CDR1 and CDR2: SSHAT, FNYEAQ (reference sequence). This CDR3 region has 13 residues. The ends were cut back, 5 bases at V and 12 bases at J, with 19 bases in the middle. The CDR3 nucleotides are TGTGCCAGCAGCCCTAATTGGGCAGGGTCGACTTTCTTT. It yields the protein CASSPNWAGSTFF.

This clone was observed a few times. CDR3 nucleotide sequence: TGTGCCAGCAGTCGACAGGGATCGGAGCAGTACTTC. It is translated as CASSRQGSEQYF. The gene calls are TRBV6-5 and TRBJ2-7; 7 bases are shared with TRBD1. With 5 bases clipped from V and 7 bases from J, the junction kept 5 bases outside the gene matches. The CDR3 loop spans 12 amino acids. Germline values: CDR1 MNHEY, CDR2 SVGAGI.

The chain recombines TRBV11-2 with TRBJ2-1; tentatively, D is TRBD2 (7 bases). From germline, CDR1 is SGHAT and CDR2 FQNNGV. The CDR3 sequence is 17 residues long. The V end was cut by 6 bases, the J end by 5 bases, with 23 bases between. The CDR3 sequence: CASSSQMDGGPHNEQFF. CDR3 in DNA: TGTGCCAGCAGTTCACAAATGGACGGGGGGCCTCACAATGAGCAGTTCTTC.

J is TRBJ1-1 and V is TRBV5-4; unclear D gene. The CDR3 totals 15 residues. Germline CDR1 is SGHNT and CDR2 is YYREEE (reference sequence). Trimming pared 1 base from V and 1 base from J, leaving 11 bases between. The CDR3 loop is CASSLLQAPNTEAFF. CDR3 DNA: TGTGCCAGCAGCTTGTTGCAGGCCCCGAACACTGAAGCTTTCTTT.

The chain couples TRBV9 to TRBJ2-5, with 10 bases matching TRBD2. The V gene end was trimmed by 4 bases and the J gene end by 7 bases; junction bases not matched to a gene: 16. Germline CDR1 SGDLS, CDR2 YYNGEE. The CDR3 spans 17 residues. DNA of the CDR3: TGTGCCAGCAGCACTAACCTTGAGCGGGGGGGCGGGAGGACCCAGTACTTC. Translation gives CASSTNLERGGGRTQYF.

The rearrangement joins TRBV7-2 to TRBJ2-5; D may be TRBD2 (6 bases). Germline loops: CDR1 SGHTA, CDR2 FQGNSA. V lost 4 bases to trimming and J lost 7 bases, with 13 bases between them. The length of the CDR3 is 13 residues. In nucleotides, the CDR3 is TGTGCCAGCAGCTCCGTCTCCGGGGGGACCCAGTACTTC. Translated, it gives CASSSVSGGTQYF. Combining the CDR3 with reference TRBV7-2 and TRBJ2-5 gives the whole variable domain GAGVSQSPSNKVTEKGKDVELRCDPISGHTALYWYRQSLGQGLEFLIYFQGNSAPDKSGLPSDRFSAERTGGSVSTLTIQRTQQEDSAVYLCASSSVSGGTQYFGPGTRLLVL.

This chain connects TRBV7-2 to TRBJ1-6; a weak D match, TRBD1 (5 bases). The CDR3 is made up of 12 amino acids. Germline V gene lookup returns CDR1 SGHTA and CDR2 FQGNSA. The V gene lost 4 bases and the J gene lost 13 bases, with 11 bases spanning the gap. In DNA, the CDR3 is TGTGCCAGCAGCTACGGAGGGGAGCCCCTCCACTTT. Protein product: CASSYGGEPLHF.

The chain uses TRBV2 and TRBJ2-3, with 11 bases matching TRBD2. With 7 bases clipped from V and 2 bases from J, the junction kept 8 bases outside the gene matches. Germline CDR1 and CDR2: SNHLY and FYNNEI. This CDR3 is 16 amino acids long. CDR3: CASKPSGGPSTDTQYF. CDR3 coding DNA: TGTGCCAGCAAGCCTAGCGGGGGGCCTTCCACAGATACGCAGTATTTT.

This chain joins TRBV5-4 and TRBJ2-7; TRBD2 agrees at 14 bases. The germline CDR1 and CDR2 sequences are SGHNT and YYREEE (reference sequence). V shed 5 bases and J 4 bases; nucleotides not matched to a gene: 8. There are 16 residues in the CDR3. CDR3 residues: CASSSGTSGGSYEQYF. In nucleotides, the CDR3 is TGTGCCAGCAGTTCCGGGACTAGCGGGGGCTCTTACGAGCAGTACTTC.

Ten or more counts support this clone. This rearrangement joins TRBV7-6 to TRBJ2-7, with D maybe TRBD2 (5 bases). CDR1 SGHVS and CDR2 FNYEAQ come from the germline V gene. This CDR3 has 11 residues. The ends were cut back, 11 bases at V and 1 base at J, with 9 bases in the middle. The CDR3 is CARTGSYEQYF. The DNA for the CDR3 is TGTGCCCGGACGGGGTCCTACGAGCAGTACTTC.

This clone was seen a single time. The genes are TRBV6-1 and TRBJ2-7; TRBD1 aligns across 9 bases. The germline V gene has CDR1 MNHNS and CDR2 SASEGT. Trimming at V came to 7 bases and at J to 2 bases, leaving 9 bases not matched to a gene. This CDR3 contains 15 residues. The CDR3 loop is CASTTDRGYPYEQYF. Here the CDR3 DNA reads TGTGCCAGCACAACGGACAGGGGATACCCCTACGAGCAGTACTTC.

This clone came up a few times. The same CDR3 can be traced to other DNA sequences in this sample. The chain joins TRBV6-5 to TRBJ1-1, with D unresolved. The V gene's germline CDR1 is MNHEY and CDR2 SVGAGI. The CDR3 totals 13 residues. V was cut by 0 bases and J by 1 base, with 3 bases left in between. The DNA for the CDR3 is TGTGCCAGCAGTTACTCGAGGAACACTGAAGCTTTCTTT. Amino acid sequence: CASSYSRNTEAFF.